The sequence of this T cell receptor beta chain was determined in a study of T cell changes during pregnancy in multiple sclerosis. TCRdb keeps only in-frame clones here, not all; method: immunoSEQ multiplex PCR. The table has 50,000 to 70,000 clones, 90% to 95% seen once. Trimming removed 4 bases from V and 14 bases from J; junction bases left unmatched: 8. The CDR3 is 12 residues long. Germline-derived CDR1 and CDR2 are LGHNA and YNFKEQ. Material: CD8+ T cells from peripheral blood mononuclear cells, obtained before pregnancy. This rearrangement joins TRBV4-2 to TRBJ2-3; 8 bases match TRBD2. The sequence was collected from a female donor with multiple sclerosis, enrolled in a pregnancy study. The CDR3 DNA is TGTGCCAGCAGCCCCGACGGTCGGGGGGGGTATTTT. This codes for CASSPDGRGGYF.